This TCR beta chain was captured in a study of immune evolution from preneoplasia to lung adenocarcinoma. Study observations and caveats: Highest clonality occurred in KRAS-mutant, not EGFR-mutant or double wild-type, nodules. From normal lung to invasive adenocarcinoma, top clone frequencies appeared to decrease.

Premalignant or tumor cells were enriched by macro-dissection after pathologic assessment. On this clone: Its specificity is unknown.

V lost 7 bases and J lost 4; bases outside the gene matches: 13. Looked up from germline, CDR1 is MDHEN and CDR2 is SYDVKM. The CDR3 consists of 16 residues. Only in-frame clones appear in the TCRdb table, and some are missing; sequencing was by immunoSEQ multiplex PCR. The data hold roughly 4,000 clones, with roughly 80% observed a single time. This sequence joins TRBV28 and TRBJ2-5, with TRBD2 matching 9 bases. The material sequenced was FFPE invasive lung adenocarcinoma tissue. The receptor was derived from a person aged 65 to 79 with invasive lung adenocarcinoma. CDR3 residues: CASNARRLAGRETQYF. The DNA for the CDR3 is TGTGCCAGCAACGCCCGCCGGCTAGCGGGACGAGAGACCCAGTACTTC. The whole variable domain, remainder taken from reference TRBV28 and TRBJ2-5, is DVKVTQSSRYLVKRTGEKVFLECVQDMDHENMFWYRQDPGLGLRLIYFSYDVKMKEKGDIPEGYSVSREKKERFSLILESASTNQTSMYLCASNARRLAGRETQYFGPGTRLLVL.